The text below deals with one T cell receptor (beta chain). This specimen belongs to a study of blood T cell repertoires in COVID-19. Study background: Donors in the United States, Italy and Spain gave samples during acute or convalescent COVID-19. The cDNA or gDNA used as material had been derived from T cells, B-cell-depleted T cells, or PBMCs.

Source study methods: Reference gene primer amplification in the assay estimated nucleated cell counts. Sequencing was performed with immunoSEQ multiplex PCR; in TCRdb, only in-frame clones are kept and a portion is missing. V and J calls and clone size follow that table, whereas D and trimming were derived from the DNA. Of approximately 180,000 clones listed, about 91% are singletons. Germline V CDR1 and CDR2: LGHNA, YSLEER. V gave up 0 bases and J gave up 0 bases; unmatched junction bases: 4. CDR3 length equals 18 residues. The TCR originated in a woman aged 45-65 years with acute or convalescent COVID-19. Material for sequencing was peripheral blood. The V call is TRBV4-3, the J call TRBJ2-6, with 8 bases matching TRBD1. Here the CDR3 reads CASSQEGTGNSGANVLTF. CDR3 in DNA: TGCGCCAGCAGCCAAGAAGGGACAGGTAACTCTGGGGCCAACGTCCTGACTTTC.